Presented here are 17 T cell receptor beta chains from one specimen sequenced in a study of blood T cell repertoires in COVID-19. This table comes from immunoSEQ multiplex PCR, and its TCRdb copy is limited to in-frame clones, with some not included. The table shows approximately 240,000 clones, with about 80% occurring only once. Sample: peripheral blood. These receptors all stem from an older woman with acute or convalescent COVID-19.

This clone was seen a single time. V gene TRBV5-1 combines with J gene TRBJ2-2; 7 bases agree with TRBD2. Germline CDR1 is SGHRS and CDR2 is YFSETQ. This CDR3 has 14 residues. V was pared by 7 bases and J by 6 bases, with 9 bases of the junction left unmatched. CDR3 in DNA: TGCGCCAGCCGGTCTGGCGGGGGTGCCGGGGAGCTGTTTTTT. Its translation is CASRSGGGAGELFF.

This chain uses TRBV6-5 with TRBJ1-1; possibly TRBD1 for D (6 bases). V lost 6 bases, J lost 1 base, and 12 bases lay in between. Germline assignment: CDR1 MNHEY and CDR2 SVGAGI. This CDR3 comprises 14 residues. CDR3 in amino acids: CASSKMGQNTEAFF. DNA for the CDR3: TGTGCCAGCAGCAAAATGGGACAGAACACTGAAGCTTTCTTT.

J is TRBJ1-4 and V is TRBV30; 8 positions agree with TRBD1. Germline V lookup: CDR1 GTSNPN, CDR2 SVGIG (reference sequence). V shed 1 base and J 7 bases; nucleotides not matched to a gene: 8. The CDR3 is 15 residues long. CDR3 bases: TGTGCCTGGAGTGCGAACAGGGGGTCCGGTGAAAAACTGTTTTTT. This translates into CAWSANRGSGEKLFF.

The rearrangement uses TRBV11-2 and TRBJ2-5; 14 nucleotides agree with TRBD2. CDR1 and CDR2 from the germline V gene are SGHAT and FQNNGV. The CDR3 extends over 16 amino acids. J lost 3 bases, V lost 5 bases, and 5 bases had no gene match. The CDR3 reads CASSPGGLAGEETQYF. Here the CDR3 DNA reads TGTGCCAGCAGCCCCGGGGGACTAGCGGGGGAAGAGACCCAGTACTTC.

This chain uses TRBV5-1 with TRBJ2-7, with TRBD2 matching 7 bases. With V trimmed by 2 bases and J by 4 bases, 6 bases remained unmatched. The CDR3 has 14 amino acids. CDR1 and CDR2 (germline): SGHRS, YFSETQ. CDR3 in DNA: TGCGCCAGCAGCTTTACGGGGGGTCGATACGAGCAGTACTTC. Amino acids: CASSFTGGRYEQYF.

This chain connects TRBV5-1 to TRBJ2-2, with D perhaps TRBD2 (7 bases). This CDR3 contains 15 residues. Between the trimmed V and J ends, which lost 4 bases and 6 bases, there was a span of 16 bases. Germline V gives CDR1 SGHRS, CDR2 YFSETQ. CDR3 nucleotide sequence: TGCGCCAGCAGCGACGGAGGGGGGGTCGCCGGGGAGCTGTTTTTT. Its translation: CASSDGGGVAGELFF.

The chain carries TRBV5-4 and TRBJ1-2, with 9 positions matching TRBD1. CDR1 SGHNT and CDR2 YYREEE come from the germline V gene (reference sequence). V was pared by 4 bases and J by 1 base, with 5 bases of the junction left unmatched. The CDR3 is 15 residues long. CDR3 bases: TGTGCCAGCAGCCCCCGGACAGGGGTTAACTATGGCTACACCTTC. The encoded protein is CASSPRTGVNYGYTF.

The chain couples TRBV6-6 to TRBJ1-6, with 10 bases identical to TRBD1. The CDR3 loop spans 15 amino acids. The trim removed 6 bases at V and 12 bases at J, leaving 11 bases unmatched. Germline loops: CDR1 MNHNY, CDR2 SVGAGI (reference sequence). Here the CDR3 reads CASSNSGQGVGPLHF. CDR3 nucleotides: TGTGCCAGCAGCAACTCCGGACAGGGGGTGGGACCCCTCCACTTT.

The chain carries TRBV27 and TRBJ1-2; TRBD1 aligns across 7 bases. Germline trimming cut 0 bases from V and 0 bases from J; bases unmatched to any gene: 4. This CDR3 comprises 16 residues. Germline V gene lookup returns CDR1 MNHEY and CDR2 SMNVEV (reference sequence). The CDR3 bases are TGTGCCAGCAGTTTATCCAGGGGGTCTACTAACTATGGCTACACCTTC. The encoded protein is CASSLSRGSTNYGYTF.

This sequence joins TRBV6-1 and TRBJ1-2, with no clear D. The germline V gene encodes CDR1 MNHNS and CDR2 SASEGT. The CDR3 runs 15 residues. Trimming shortened V by 3 bases and J by 5 bases, and 16 bases separated the two germline ends. CDR3 DNA sequence: TGTGCCAGCAGTGATGGTCGGTCTTTGTTTTATGGCTACACCTTC. Protein sequence: CASSDGRSLFYGYTF.

The J gene is TRBJ2-2, the V gene TRBV10-3, with D maybe TRBD2 (6 bases). V shed 7 bases and J shed 1 base, with 10 bases lying between them. From germline, CDR1 is ENHRY and CDR2 SYGVKD. The CDR3 spans 14 residues. The CDR3 region has the DNA TGTGCCATCAAGGGTAGCGGGAACACCGGGGAGCTGTTTTTT. Amino acid sequence: CAIKGSGNTGELFF.

This clone has more than one count but fewer than ten. The chain recombines TRBV23-1 with TRBJ1-1; TRBD1 aligns across 10 bases. TRBV23-1 counts as an open reading frame of uncertain function. V shed 4 bases, J shed 5 bases, and the junction held 16 bases outside the gene matches. The CDR3 is 18 residues long. CDR3 sequence reads: CASSLNREDRGPGTEAFF. CDR3 sequence (DNA): TGCGCCAGCAGTCTCAATCGGGAAGACAGGGGGCCGGGAACTGAAGCTTTCTTT.

This chain joins TRBV3-1 (or the pseudogene TRBV3-2) and TRBJ2-7; the match to TRBD2 covers 8 bases. The junction had 10 bases not matched to a gene; V was cut back by 2 bases and J by 1 base. CDR1 is LGHDT, CDR2 YNNKEL, per germline (reference sequence). The CDR3 sequence is 17 residues long. The CDR3 protein is CASSQSSSGSSSYEQYF. The CDR3 nucleotides are TGTGCCAGCAGCCAATCCTCTAGCGGGTCCTCGTCCTACGAGCAGTACTTC.

The sample holds one count of this clone. The V call is TRBV5-1, the J call TRBJ2-1; D perhaps matches TRBD2 (6 bases). CDR1 and CDR2 from the germline V gene are SGHRS and YFSETQ. The V end lost 5 bases, the J end lost 2 bases, and 14 bases lay between the germline ends. This CDR3 has 15 residues. CDR3 DNA: TGCGCCAGCAGACCGGGGGTGCAGACCTACAATGAGCAGTTCTTC. This sequence encodes CASRPGVQTYNEQFF.

The gene calls are TRBV19 and TRBJ2-7; 7 nucleotides line up with TRBD1. With V trimmed by 3 bases and J by 7 bases, 3 bases remained unmatched. The CDR3 is 12 residues long. CDR1 is LNHDA and CDR2 is SQIVND in the germline V gene (reference sequence). The CDR3: CASSMSRGEQYF. As DNA, the CDR3 is TGTGCCAGTAGTATGTCCAGGGGGGAGCAGTACTTC.

The chain is built from TRBV28 and TRBJ1-2, with a weak D call TRBD1 (5 bases). Between the trimmed V and J ends, which lost 8 bases and 10 bases, there was a span of 17 bases. CDR3 length: 12 residues. The V gene's germline CDR1 is MDHEN and CDR2 SYDVKM. The CDR3 reads CASFGHPRDYTF. CDR3 DNA sequence: TGTGCCAGCTTCGGACACCCGCGGGACTACACCTTC.

This clone was counted a single time. This sequence joins TRBV13 and TRBJ2-1; D unclear. The CDR3 is 13 amino acids. The V end lost 5 bases, the J end lost 0 bases, and 5 bases lay between the germline ends. Germline CDR1 and CDR2: PRHDT and FYEKMQ (reference sequence). The CDR3 spells CASSPSSYNEQFF. DNA for the CDR3: TGTGCCAGCAGCCCTAGCTCCTACAATGAGCAGTTCTTC.